This T cell receptor beta chain was recovered during a study of T cell repertoires in cytomegalovirus infection. Study overall: Through public TCR beta signatures, both CMV infection and matching HLA type were indicated.

As for this clonotype: Its antigen is unknown.

Each CDR3 protein is one row after TCRdb ran MiXCR on the reads. The sample comprises fewer than 950,000 distinct CDR3 sequences, 32% of which are singletons, and 9.5% to 15% rests with the top ten. General study findings and limits: HLA-C-restricted CMV-specific TCR beta clonotypes were dominant in the ex vivo response. Carriers of CMV and the relevant HLA type were discriminated by public TCR beta frequency.

This CDR3 region has 16 residues. The J segment lost 6 bases and the V segment lost 1 base, leaving 8 bases of the junction unmatched. CDR1 is MNHEY and CDR2 is SMNVEV in the germline V gene (reference sequence). The chain joins TRBV27 to TRBJ2-3; 9 bases line up with TRBD2. The clonotype comes from a human donor in good health (CMV status not recorded). Some clones in this sample may be carry-over from other donors' samples. The specimen was cultured CD8+ T cells from PBMCs, collected from culture after CMV antigen stimulation. The CDR3 here is CASSLFSGGTKDTQYF. The CDR3 DNA sequence: TGTGCCAGCAGTTTATTTAGCGGGGGAACCAAGGATACGCAGTATTTT.